The T cell receptor (beta chain) described here comes from a study of a mutant IDH1 vaccine in newly diagnosed glioma. The wider study: Of the patients given treatment, about 62% were male and approximately 38% were female, and a mean age of around 38 years was recorded. Patients previously underwent radiotherapy, temozolomide, or both, and most underwent both.

The protocol was immunoSEQ multiplex PCR, while the TCRdb copy is restricted to in-frame clones and leaves out a portion. This table has about 50,000 clones, 86% appearing once. CDR1 is SNHLY and CDR2 is FYNNEI in the germline V gene. The CDR3 totals 14 residues. Trimming removed 2 bases at V and 4 bases at J, with 8 bases between. Notes on this clone: Antigen unknown.

Notes on the study in general: Overall, about 93% of patients had vaccine-induced immune responses.

Time point reported: baseline, week 1 (first vaccination visit). The treatment denotes: pre-vaccination baseline after standard-of-care therapy. New WHO grade 3 or 4 IDH1-mutant, ATRX-lost astrocytomas were present in all donors. The origin of this receptor is a man in his forties with glioma. Here the sequenced sample was PBMCs, taken from a glioma patient treated with radiotherapy, temozolomide or both. The chain uses TRBV2 and TRBJ2-2, with TRBD2 as a possible D gene (5 bases). The CDR3 DNA follows: TGTGCCAGCAGTGAAAGGACTTTCACCGGGGAGCTGTTTTTT. Translating gives CASSERTFTGELFF.